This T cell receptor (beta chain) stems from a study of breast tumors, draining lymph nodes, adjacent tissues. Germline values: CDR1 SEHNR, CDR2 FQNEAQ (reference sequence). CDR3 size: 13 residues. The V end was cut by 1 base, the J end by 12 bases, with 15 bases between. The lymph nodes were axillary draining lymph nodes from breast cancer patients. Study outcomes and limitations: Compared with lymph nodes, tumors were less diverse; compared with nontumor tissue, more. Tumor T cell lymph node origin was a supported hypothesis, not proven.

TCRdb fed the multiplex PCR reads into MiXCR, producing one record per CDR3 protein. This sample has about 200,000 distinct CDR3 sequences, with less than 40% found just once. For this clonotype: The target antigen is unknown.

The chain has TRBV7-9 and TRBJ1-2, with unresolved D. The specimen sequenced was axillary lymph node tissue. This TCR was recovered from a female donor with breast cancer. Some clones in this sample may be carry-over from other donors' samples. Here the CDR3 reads CASSLVTGSGNTF. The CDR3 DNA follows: TGTGCCAGCAGCTTAGTTACGGGTAGTGGAAACACCTTC.